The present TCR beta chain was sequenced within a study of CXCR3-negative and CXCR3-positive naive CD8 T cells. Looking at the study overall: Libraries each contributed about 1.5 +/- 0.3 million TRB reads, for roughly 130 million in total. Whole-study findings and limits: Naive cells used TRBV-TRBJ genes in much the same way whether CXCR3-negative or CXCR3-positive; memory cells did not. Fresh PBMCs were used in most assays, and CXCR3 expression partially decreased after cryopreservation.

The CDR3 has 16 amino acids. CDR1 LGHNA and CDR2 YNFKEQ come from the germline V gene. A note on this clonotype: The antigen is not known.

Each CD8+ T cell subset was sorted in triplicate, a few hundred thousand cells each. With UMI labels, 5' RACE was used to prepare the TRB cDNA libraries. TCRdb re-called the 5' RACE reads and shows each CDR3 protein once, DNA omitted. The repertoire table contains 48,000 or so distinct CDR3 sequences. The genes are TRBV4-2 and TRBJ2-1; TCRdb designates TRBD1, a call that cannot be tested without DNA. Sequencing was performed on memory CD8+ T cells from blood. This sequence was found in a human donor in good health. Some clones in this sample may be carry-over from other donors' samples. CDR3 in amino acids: CASSQEGQGNYNEQFF.